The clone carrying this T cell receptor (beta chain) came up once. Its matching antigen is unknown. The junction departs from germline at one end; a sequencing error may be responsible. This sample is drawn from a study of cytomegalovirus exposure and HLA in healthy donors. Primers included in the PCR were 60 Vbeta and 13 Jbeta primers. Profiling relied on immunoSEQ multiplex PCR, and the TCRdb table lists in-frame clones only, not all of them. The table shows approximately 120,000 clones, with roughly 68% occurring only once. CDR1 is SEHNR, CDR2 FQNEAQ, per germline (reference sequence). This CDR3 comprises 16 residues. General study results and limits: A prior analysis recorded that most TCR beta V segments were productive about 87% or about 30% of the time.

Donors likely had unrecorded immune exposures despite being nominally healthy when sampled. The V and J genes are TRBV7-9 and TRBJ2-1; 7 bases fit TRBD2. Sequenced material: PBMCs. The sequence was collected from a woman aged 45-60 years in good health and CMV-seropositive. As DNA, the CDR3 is TGTTCCAGCAGCCCCCAAGGGAGGGGCCAGTACAATGAGCAGTTCTTC. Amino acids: CSSSPQGRGQYNEQFF.